What follows are 32 T cell receptor beta chains derived from one specimen sequenced in a study of shared clonotypes between healthy human individuals. Only in-frame clones appear in the TCRdb table, and some are missing; sequencing was by immunoSEQ multiplex PCR. The sample carries about 550,000 clones, about 95% recorded once. CD45RO-negative cells were positively selected for CCR7, leaving out terminally differentiated effector memory CD45RA+ cells. Material: naive CD8+ T cells sorted from blood. The receptors stem from a woman aged 25 to 39 in good health.

CDR3 protein: CAIVSPKHF. For the CDR3, the DNA is TGTGCCATCGTGTCCCCAAAGCATTTT. This chain links TRBV10-3 with TRBJ1-5; D is ambiguous. CDR3 length: 9 amino acids. The germline gives CDR1 ENHRY, CDR2 SYGVKD. Trimming stripped 8 bases from V and 14 bases from J, with 10 bases between.

The chain couples TRBV29-1 to TRBJ2-7; maybe TRBD1 (6 bases). The V end lost 4 bases, the J end lost 5 bases, and 18 bases lay between the germline ends. This CDR3 is built from 14 residues. Germline V gene lookup returns CDR1 SQVTM and CDR2 ANQGSEA. The CDR3 spells CSVGGQMGRDEQYF. The DNA of the CDR3 is TGCAGCGTTGGAGGACAGATGGGGCGGGACGAGCAGTACTTC.

The rearrangement uses TRBV6-6 and TRBJ2-3; 8 positions agree with TRBD1. The CDR3 sequence is 16 residues long. Germline V CDR1 and CDR2: MNHNY, SVGAGI (reference sequence). The J segment lost 2 bases and the V segment lost 2 bases, leaving 6 bases of the junction unmatched. CDR3 nucleotides: TGTGCCAGCAGTTACGAGGCAGGGGGCTTCACAGATACGCAGTATTTT. It encodes CASSYEAGGFTDTQYF.

This CDR3 is CASSKLFGAGPETQYF. In DNA form, the CDR3 reads TGTGCCAGCAGCAAATTGTTTGGGGCGGGGCCAGAGACCCAGTACTTC. V is TRBV21-1 and J is TRBJ2-5; the D call of TRBD2 is as the table states it, not checked on the DNA. TRBV21-1 is given as a pseudogene. This CDR3 has 16 residues.

This clone was seen once. J is TRBJ2-7 and V is TRBV28; unclear D gene. Trimming took 6 bases from V and 3 from J, leaving 12 bases between them. The CDR3 has 13 amino acids. Germline V gene sequence: CDR1 MDHEN, CDR2 SYDVKM. CDR3 DNA: TGTGCCAGCAGCATAAACCCCGGCTACGAGCAGTACTTC. Protein sequence: CASSINPGYEQYF.

The rearrangement joins TRBV5-1 to TRBJ1-2; 9 nucleotides align to TRBD1. This CDR3 has 16 residues. The junction had 11 bases not matched to a gene; V was cut back by 5 bases and J by 3 bases. Germline CDR1 SGHRS, CDR2 YFSETQ. The CDR3 coding sequence is TGCGCCAGCAGACTAGGGACAGGGTACATCGACTATGGCTACACCTTC. This codes for CASRLGTGYIDYGYTF.

This chain uses TRBV29-1 with TRBJ2-7; D uncertain. This CDR3 contains 11 residues. The V end lost 4 bases, the J end lost 4 bases, and 8 bases lay between the germline ends. Germline V gene data show CDR1 as SQVTM and CDR2 as ANQGSEA. The CDR3 is CSVGIGYEQYF. In DNA form, the CDR3 reads TGCAGCGTTGGAATTGGGTACGAGCAGTACTTC.

A remark on this clone: The identical CDR3 is also encoded by other nucleotide sequences in the sample. The chain has TRBV9 and TRBJ2-7; 7 bases align to TRBD2. Germline CDR1 reads SGDLS; CDR2 reads YYNGEE. The J segment lost 0 bases and the V segment lost 1 base, leaving 4 bases of the junction unmatched. This CDR3 has 15 amino acids. The CDR3 sequence is CASSVSPGGSYEQYF. The CDR3 DNA follows: TGTGCCAGCAGCGTATCTCCGGGAGGCTCCTACGAGCAGTACTTC.

Here the CDR3 DNA reads TGTGCCAGCAGCTTAGATATGAGGGCTCAGTACAATGAGCAGTTCTTC. Encoded protein: CASSLDMRAQYNEQFF. The chain carries TRBV11-2 and TRBJ2-1; TRBD2 is a possible D gene (5 bases). Germline V CDR1 and CDR2: SGHAT, FQNNGV. V lost 0 bases and J 4 bases, leaving 13 bases between the germline ends. The CDR3 runs to 16 residues.

The V call is TRBV7-9, the J call TRBJ2-7, with D tentatively TRBD1 (6 bases). The CDR3 has 12 residues. V gave up 5 bases and J gave up 5 bases, with 10 bases separating them. From germline, CDR1 is SEHNR and CDR2 FQNEAQ (reference sequence). The CDR3 loop reads CASSPQGNEQYF. In nucleotides, the CDR3 is TGTGCCAGCAGCCCGCAGGGGAACGAGCAGTACTTC.

This clone has a handful of counts. The chain links TRBV29-1 to TRBJ1-1, with 12 bases identical to TRBD1. Germline lookup yields CDR1 SQVTM and CDR2 ANQGSEA. The CDR3 sequence is 15 residues long. After removal of 5 bases from V and 3 bases from J, the junction contained 7 bases not matched to a gene. The CDR3 DNA is TGCAGCGTTAAGGGACAGGGGGCGCGGGACACTGAAGCTTTCTTT. It is translated as CSVKGQGARDTEAFF.

This rearrangement joins TRBV29-1 to TRBJ2-1; a possible D gene is TRBD2 (5 bases). Per the germline V gene, CDR1 is SQVTM and CDR2 is ANQGSEA. The CDR3 runs 13 residues. The ends were cut back, 0 bases at V and 8 bases at J, with 11 bases in the middle. DNA for the CDR3: TGCAGCGTTGAAGATCCCGGAGGCTATGAGCAGTTCTTC. It encodes CSVEDPGGYEQFF.

CDR3 loop: CASSSMGAEAFF. CDR3 DNA: TGTGCCAGCAGCTCCATGGGGGCAGAAGCTTTCTTT. The chain is built from TRBV5-6 and TRBJ1-1; maybe TRBD1 (6 bases). V lost 3 bases and J lost 8, with 11 bases in between. Germline CDR1 SGHDT, CDR2 YYEEEE. This CDR3 spans 12 amino acids.

The V and J genes are TRBV14 and TRBJ2-7; 7 bases are a match to TRBD1. CDR3 length: 14 residues. The germline CDR1 and CDR2 sequences are SGHDN and FVKESK. Trimming at V came to 3 bases and at J to 2 bases, leaving 4 bases not matched to a gene. The CDR3 reads CASSQRDSPYEQYF. DNA of the CDR3: TGTGCCAGCAGCCAGAGGGACAGTCCCTACGAGCAGTACTTC.

The chain carries TRBV5-4 and TRBJ2-7; 9 bases agree with TRBD2. CDR1 is SGHNT and CDR2 is YYREEE in the germline V gene (reference sequence). Trimming removed 0 bases from V and 2 bases from J; junction bases left unmatched: 3. This CDR3 is 15 amino acids long. The CDR3 region has the DNA TGTGCCAGCAGCTTGGCTAGCGGGGTCGCCTACGAGCAGTACTTC. Translating gives CASSLASGVAYEQYF.

The V gene is TRBV27, the J gene TRBJ2-7; the D gene is possibly TRBD2 (6 bases). V shed 6 bases and J shed 0 bases, with 9 bases lying between them. Germline V lookup: CDR1 MNHEY, CDR2 SMNVEV (reference sequence). The CDR3 is 13 amino acids. As DNA, the CDR3 is TGTGCCAGCAGCCGGGGACTCTCCTACGAGCAGTACTTC. Its protein is CASSRGLSYEQYF.

This rearrangement joins TRBV30 to TRBJ1-2; D may be TRBD1 (6 bases). V was shortened by 1 base and J by 4 bases, with 13 bases between the two germline ends. There are 14 residues in the CDR3. Germline assignment: CDR1 GTSNPN and CDR2 SVGIG (reference sequence). The CDR3 nucleotides read TGTGCCTGGAGTGACCCGACAGGAGGCTATGGCTACACCTTC. This translates into CAWSDPTGGYGYTF.

This sequence joins TRBV6-5 and TRBJ1-2; the match to TRBD1 covers 7 bases. V was clipped by 0 bases and J by 4 bases; unmatched bases: 2. Germline V lookup: CDR1 MNHEY, CDR2 SVGAGI. The CDR3 has 14 residues. The CDR3 DNA is TGTGCCAGCAGTTACTCACAGGGGTTCTATGGCTACACCTTC. It yields the protein CASSYSQGFYGYTF.

This clone is a singleton in its sample. The DNA of the CDR3 is TGTGCCAGCAGACGAATAGCGGGAGGCTACGAGCAGTACTTC. Translating it yields CASRRIAGGYEQYF. The chain joins TRBV28 to TRBJ2-7; the match to TRBD2 covers 10 bases. CDR3 size: 14 residues. Losses at the gene ends were 6 bases for V and 3 bases for J; bases not matched to a gene: 5. In germline, CDR1 is MDHEN, CDR2 SYDVKM.

A note on this clone: The sample contains more than one DNA sequence encoding this CDR3. This chain joins TRBV27 and TRBJ1-1, with D tentatively TRBD1 (5 bases). Germline V CDR1 and CDR2: MNHEY, SMNVEV (reference sequence). V dropped 3 bases and J dropped 0 bases, with 8 bases sitting between them. The CDR3 loop spans 14 amino acids. CDR3 sequence reads: CASSLGPMNTEAFF. For the CDR3, the DNA is TGTGCCAGCAGTTTGGGGCCTATGAACACTGAAGCTTTCTTT.

This rearrangement joins TRBV4-1 to TRBJ1-2, with D perhaps matching TRBD1 (6 bases). CDR3 length: 16 residues. Germline V CDR1 and CDR2: MGHRA, YSYEKL. V shed 3 bases and J shed 2 bases, with 16 bases lying between them. As DNA, the CDR3 is TGCGCCAGCAGCCACCGTGCAGGGGCTAGAAACTATGGCTACACCTTC. This translates into CASSHRAGARNYGYTF.

The chain is built from TRBV21-1 and TRBJ2-7; TRBD1 reflects the table's D call only, with no check against the DNA. TRBV21-1 counts as a pseudogene. The CDR3 is 15 amino acids. The CDR3: CASSERQGATHEQYF. The CDR3 nucleotides read TGTGCCAGCAGCGAACGACAGGGGGCAACTCACGAGCAGTACTTC.

For the CDR3, the DNA is TGTGCCAGCAGTTCAGGACAGGCCTTCGTACCCCAGCATTTT. Translation gives CASSSGQAFVPQHF. The chain has TRBV28 and TRBJ1-5, with 7 nucleotides matching TRBD1. This CDR3 has 14 amino acids. With 4 bases clipped from V and 10 bases from J, the junction kept 10 bases outside the gene matches. Germline CDR1 and CDR2: MDHEN and SYDVKM.

V usage is TRBV19 and J usage is TRBJ2-7; perhaps TRBD2 as D (5 bases). Germline CDR1 and CDR2: LNHDA and SQIVND (reference sequence). This CDR3 has 13 residues. The ends were cut back, 6 bases at V and 0 bases at J, with 9 bases in the middle. CDR3 nucleotide sequence: TGTGCCAGTAGGGCGGGCACCTCCTACGAGCAGTACTTC. It yields the protein CASRAGTSYEQYF.

This rearrangement joins TRBV4-1 to TRBJ2-7; 11 bases align to TRBD1. This CDR3 contains 14 residues. CDR1 and CDR2 from the germline V gene are MGHRA and YSYEKL. The V gene end was trimmed by 7 bases and the J gene end by 4 bases; junction bases not matched to a gene: 6. As DNA, the CDR3 is TGCGCCAGCATGCTGGGACAGGGGGAATACGAGCAGTACTTC. Protein: CASMLGQGEYEQYF.

The genes are TRBV6-6 and TRBJ2-7, with no clear D. The V gene's germline CDR1 is MNHNY and CDR2 SVGAGI (reference sequence). Between the trimmed V and J ends, which lost 2 bases and 2 bases, there was a span of 10 bases. This CDR3 has 14 residues. CDR3: CASSYATLPYEQYF. DNA of the CDR3: TGTGCCAGCAGTTACGCGACGTTGCCCTACGAGCAGTACTTC.

J is TRBJ1-1 and V is TRBV13, with unresolved D. This CDR3 has 16 amino acids. Germline V gene data show CDR1 as PRHDT and CDR2 as FYEKMQ (reference sequence). The ends were cut back, 4 bases at V and 1 base at J, with 16 bases in the middle. CDR3 loop: CASSSPAEVKNTEAFF. CDR3 bases: TGTGCCAGCAGCTCCCCAGCAGAGGTGAAGAACACTGAAGCTTTCTTT.

This clone was picked up one time. The CDR3 loop is CASSSLGINYGYTF. The CDR3 bases are TGTGCCAGCAGCTCCTTGGGGATTAACTATGGCTACACCTTC. This sequence joins TRBV5-5 and TRBJ1-2; D not resolved. The V end lost 3 bases, the J end lost 1 base, and 10 bases lay between the germline ends. CDR3 size: 14 residues. Germline V gene data show CDR1 as SGHKS and CDR2 as YYEKEE (reference sequence).

The J gene is TRBJ1-1, the V gene TRBV5-1; no reliable D call. Germline CDR1 reads SGHRS; CDR2 reads YFSETQ. V was cut by 2 bases and J by 1 base, with 3 bases left in between. The CDR3 sequence is 12 residues long. The CDR3 region has the DNA TGCGCCAGCAGCTTTGGGAACACTGAAGCTTTCTTT. Translated, it gives CASSFGNTEAFF.

This chain connects TRBV19 to TRBJ2-3; no definite D call. CDR3 length: 13 amino acids. Germline-derived CDR1 and CDR2 are LNHDA and SQIVND (reference sequence). The germline V and J ends were trimmed by 7 bases and 14 bases, with 22 bases remaining between them. The CDR3 coding sequence is TGTGCCAGTACCTTCAATCTCGGGCGAGAGAGGTATTTT. Encoded protein: CASTFNLGRERYF.

The rearrangement joins TRBV11-2 to TRBJ2-7, with 12 bases identical to TRBD2. Germline CDR1 SGHAT, CDR2 FQNNGV. J was trimmed by 7 bases and V by 4 bases; bases with no gene match: 5. This CDR3 has 14 residues. CDR3: CASSSSGRVDEQYF. The CDR3 coding sequence is TGTGCCAGCAGCTCTAGCGGGAGGGTGGATGAGCAGTACTTC.

The chain is built from TRBV15 and TRBJ2-4; 11 positions match TRBD2. This CDR3 region has 19 residues. The germline CDR1 and CDR2 sequences are LNHNV and YYDKDF (reference sequence). The V segment lost 5 bases and the J segment 1 base; nucleotides outside the gene matches: 13. CDR3: CATSLATSGSLWAKNIQYF. For the CDR3, the DNA is TGTGCCACCAGCCTAGCCACTAGCGGGAGTCTGTGGGCCAAAAACATTCAGTACTTC.